One sample yielded the 29 T cell receptor beta chains listed below, sequenced in a study of T cells in Graves' hyperthyroidism and ophthalmopathy (dated 2019 in TCRdb). Receptors were amplified or captured by multiplex PCR. TCRdb names Illumina HiSeq 2000 as the instrument used. The TCR beta CDR3 regions were amplified from the RNA transcripts. The TCR CDR3 was subjected to a first round of RT-PCR using the HTBI primer set and the Qiagen OneStep RT-PCR kit. TCRdb cleaned the public reads at Q25 with fastp, built clones with MiXCR and kept in-frame beta chains. Duplicate CDR3 protein sequences are folded into a single record with the most common DNA and genes. This sample lists about 770,000 distinct CDR3 sequences; around 19% were detected once. Jointly, the top ten make up over 15% of the sample. Sequencing input: blood. Every receptor here comes from a woman in her forties or fifties with Graves' hyperthyroidism that later progressed to Graves' ophthalmopathy.

This clonotype was seen a handful of times. The V gene is TRBV20-1, the J gene TRBJ1-6; tentatively, D is TRBD1 (6 bases). CDR3 length equals 12 residues. Looked up from germline, CDR1 is DFQATT and CDR2 is SNEGSKA (reference sequence). V lost 0 bases, J lost 13 bases, and 10 bases lay in between. The DNA for the CDR3 is TGCAGTGCTAGAGACAACAGGGACCCCCTCCACTTT. This gives the protein CSARDNRDPLHF.

At least ten counts were recorded for this clonotype. V gene TRBV2 combines with J gene TRBJ1-5, with a weak D call TRBD1 (5 bases). This CDR3 spans 18 amino acids. CDR1 SNHLY and CDR2 FYNNEI come from the germline V gene. V was shortened by 2 bases and J by 1 base, with 18 bases between the two germline ends. Written as DNA, the CDR3 is TGTGCCAGCAGTGAAAGGGGAACTGTTACTAAGAGCAATCAGCCCCAGCATTTT. Amino acid sequence: CASSERGTVTKSNQPQHF.

The rearrangement joins TRBV20-1 to TRBJ2-7; D is perhaps TRBD1 or TRBD2 (6 bases each). The V end lost 0 bases, the J end lost 8 bases, and 32 bases lay between the germline ends. Germline values: CDR1 DFQATT, CDR2 SNEGSKA (reference sequence). The CDR3 consists of 19 residues. The CDR3 spells CSARDRGSLAVVPPYKQYF. CDR3 coding DNA: TGCAGTGCTAGAGATAGGGGGTCTTTAGCGGTCGTCCCGCCGTACAAGCAGTACTTC.

This clonotype was counted ten times or more. V and J are TRBV3-1 and TRBJ1-3, with D maybe TRBD1 (5 bases). CDR1 is LGHDT, CDR2 YNNKEL, per germline (reference sequence). This CDR3 spans 13 amino acids. The V end lost 4 bases, the J end lost 9 bases, and 13 bases lay between the germline ends. The CDR3 reads CASSPRGVGTIYF. Written as DNA, the CDR3 is TGTGCCAGCAGCCCCCGGGGGGTCGGCACCATATATTTT.

This clonotype showed up many times. In DNA form, the CDR3 reads TGTGCCAGCAGCCACTCTAGCGGCCCCGATACCCAGTACTTC. Protein product: CASSHSSGPDTQYF. The chain is built from TRBV3-1 and TRBJ2-5; 7 bases map to TRBD2. The CDR3 length is 14 residues. Losses at the gene ends were 3 bases for V and 8 bases for J; bases not matched to a gene: 9. CDR1 and CDR2 (germline): LGHDT, YNNKEL (reference sequence).

This clonotype was counted many times. This sequence joins TRBV18 and TRBJ2-5, with a weak D call TRBD2 (6 bases). Germline values: CDR1 KGHSH, CDR2 LQKENI. The length of the CDR3 is 14 residues. V lost 4 bases, J lost 0 bases, and 9 bases lay in between. DNA for the CDR3: TGTGCCAGCTCACTCCTAGCGAACCAAGAGACCCAGTACTTC. Translating it yields CASSLLANQETQYF.

This clonotype was seen repeatedly, ten times or more. CDR3 DNA: TGTGCCAGCAGTTCACGGGAGAGCAATCAGCCCCAGCATTTT. Translating it yields CASSSRESNQPQHF. The gene calls are TRBV12-3 or TRBV12-4 and TRBJ1-5; D gene unclear. CDR3 length: 14 residues. The germline V and J ends were trimmed by 4 bases and 1 base, with 8 bases remaining between them.

The CDR3 sequence: CASSPEGISGNTIYF. The CDR3 bases are TGTGCCAGCAGCCCAGAGGGGATCTCTGGAAACACCATATATTTT. The rearrangement joins TRBV11-2 to TRBJ1-3; perhaps TRBD1 as D (5 bases). The V and J ends lost 5 bases and 0 bases respectively, with 11 bases between them. Germline V gene sequence: CDR1 SGHAT, CDR2 FQNNGV. This CDR3 comprises 15 residues.

The chain carries TRBV12-3 or TRBV12-4 and TRBJ1-2; D is uncertain. This CDR3 is built from 13 residues. Deletions cut 4 bases from V and 2 bases from J, with 8 bases between. The CDR3 loop reads CASSSSENYGYTF. The CDR3 DNA follows: TGTGCCAGCAGTTCCTCAGAGAACTATGGCTACACCTTC.

This chain connects TRBV5-1 to TRBJ1-1; D possibly corresponds to TRBD1 (5 bases). V shed 5 bases and J shed 7 bases, with 15 bases lying between them. Per the germline V gene, CDR1 is SGHRS and CDR2 is YFSETQ. The CDR3 is made up of 13 amino acids. DNA of the CDR3: TGCGCCAGCAGAACGGGGCTGGAAGGTGAAGCTTTCTTT. Translation gives CASRTGLEGEAFF. Drawing the rest from reference TRBV5-1 and TRBJ1-1, the complete variable domain is KAGVTQTPRYLIKTRGQQVTLSCSPISGHRSVSWYQQTPGQGLQFLFEYFSETQRNKGNFPGRFSGRQFSNSRSEMNVSTLELGDSALYLCASRTGLEGEAFFGQGTRLTVV.

The genes are TRBV4-1 and TRBJ2-1, with 8 positions matching TRBD1. V shed 1 base and J 7 bases; nucleotides not matched to a gene: 12. Germline values: CDR1 MGHRA, CDR2 YSYEKL. This CDR3 comprises 17 residues. Here the CDR3 DNA reads TGCGCCAGCAGCCAAGGGGCAGGGGGCATCTATAGGAATGAGCAGTTCTTC. This encodes CASSQGAGGIYRNEQFF.

J is TRBJ2-1 and V is TRBV11-1, with 8 bases matching TRBD1. Germline V gene lookup returns CDR1 SGHAT and CDR2 FQDESV (reference sequence). V lost 3 bases and J lost 9; bases outside the gene matches: 4. The CDR3 is 13 amino acids. CDR3 protein: CASSFQGAGEQFF. DNA of the CDR3: TGTGCCAGCAGCTTCCAGGGGGCGGGTGAGCAGTTCTTC.

The CDR3 DNA follows: TGTGCCAGCAGTCCGGACAGGGATATCCACGAGCAGTACTTC. Translating gives CASSPDRDIHEQYF. The V gene is TRBV27, the J gene TRBJ2-7; 8 bases match TRBD1. The V gene end was trimmed by 5 bases and the J gene end by 5 bases; junction bases not matched to a gene: 8. Looked up from germline, CDR1 is MNHEY and CDR2 is SMNVEV (reference sequence). The CDR3 length is 14 residues.

This clonotype was seen ten or more times. This sequence joins TRBV11-2 and TRBJ2-2, with unresolved D. Germline V gene data show CDR1 as SGHAT and CDR2 as FQNNGV. There are 13 residues in the CDR3. Trimming left V 5 bases short and J 2 bases short, with 6 bases between. The CDR3 loop reads CASSASNTGELFF. CDR3 nucleotides: TGTGCCAGCAGCGCCTCTAACACCGGGGAGCTGTTTTTT.

This clonotype was seen many times. The rearrangement links TRBV11-2 to TRBJ1-2, with D unclear. Looked up from germline, CDR1 is SGHAT and CDR2 is FQNNGV. The CDR3 is made up of 14 amino acids. Trimming shortened V by 5 bases and J by 4 bases, and 14 bases separated the two germline ends. The CDR3 loop reads CASSPDGSFYGYTF. The CDR3 DNA is TGTGCCAGCAGCCCGGACGGATCTTTCTATGGCTACACCTTC.

This clonotype was picked up one time. The chain links TRBV10-2 to TRBJ2-3; D perhaps matches TRBD1 (6 bases). V lost 7 bases and J lost 4, with 12 bases in between. The CDR3 spans 13 residues. Germline V gives CDR1 WSHSY, CDR2 SAAADI. As DNA, the CDR3 is TGCGCCAGCACCAACAGGGCCCCAGATACGCAGTATTTT. It codes for CASTNRAPDTQYF.

This chain uses TRBV7-2 with TRBJ1-4; perhaps TRBD1 as D (6 bases). The ends were cut back, 5 bases at V and 8 bases at J, with 18 bases in the middle. Germline V gene data show CDR1 as SGHTA and CDR2 as FQGNSA. This CDR3 is built from 15 residues. CDR3 protein: CASSPRGGASEKLFF. The CDR3 nucleotides are TGTGCCAGCAGCCCCCGGGGGGGCGCGAGCGAAAAACTGTTTTTT.

In its sample, this clonotype was seen many times. The chain combines TRBV2 with TRBJ1-5; TRBD1 matches 10 bases. CDR1 is SNHLY and CDR2 is FYNNEI in the germline V gene. With V trimmed by 4 bases and J by 6 bases, 3 bases remained unmatched. The CDR3 runs 14 residues. In nucleotides, the CDR3 is TGTGCCAGCAGTGGGACAGGGGGGATTCAGCCCCAGCATTTT. Translation: CASSGTGGIQPQHF. Full variable domain (rest looked up from reference TRBV2 and TRBJ1-5): EPEVTQTPSHQVTQMGQEVILRCVPISNHLYFYWYRQILGQKVEFLVSFYNNEISEKSEIFDDQFSVERPDGSNFTLKIRSTKLEDSAMYFCASSGTGGIQPQHFGDGTRLSIL.

Ten or more counts support this clonotype. The chain recombines TRBV3-1 with TRBJ2-1; no clear D gene. The CDR3 extends over 12 amino acids. V was pared by 0 bases and J by 9 bases, with 6 bases between. Germline CDR1 reads LGHDT; CDR2 reads YNNKEL (reference sequence). Here the CDR3 DNA reads TGTGCCAGCAGCCAAGATAGGTCTGAGCAGTTCTTC. It yields the protein CASSQDRSEQFF.

In DNA, the CDR3 is TGTGCCAGCAGCCAAGGGACTGCCACCTACGAGCAGTACTTC. Translated: CASSQGTATYEQYF. This sequence joins TRBV3-1 and TRBJ2-7; D might be TRBD2 (5 bases). The CDR3 totals 14 residues. CDR1 is LGHDT and CDR2 is YNNKEL in the germline V gene (reference sequence). V dropped 1 base and J dropped 2 bases, with 9 bases sitting between them.

This clonotype showed up many times. This sequence joins TRBV5-1 and TRBJ2-3; D gene unclear. The V gene lost 0 bases and the J gene lost 0 bases, with 8 bases spanning the gap. This CDR3 has 15 amino acids. Germline-derived CDR1 and CDR2 are SGHRS and YFSETQ. CDR3 sequence (DNA): TGCGCCAGCAGCTTGGTTGGCCCTAGCACAGATACGCAGTATTTT. Amino acids: CASSLVGPSTDTQYF.

This chain links TRBV10-3 with TRBJ1-1; 7 nucleotides agree with TRBD1. Germline CDR1 ENHRY, CDR2 SYGVKD. V lost 11 bases, J lost 5 bases, and 11 bases stayed unmatched. This CDR3 comprises 13 residues. The CDR3 nucleotides are TGTGCCGCAAGACAGGGCCGGGAAACTGAAGCTTTCTTT. Protein: CAARQGRETEAFF.

This clonotype occurred many times. The chain couples TRBV12-3 or TRBV12-4 to TRBJ1-2; D gene unclear. This CDR3 has 10 residues. Trimming shortened V by 3 bases and J by 7 bases, and 3 bases separated the two germline ends. The CDR3 nucleotides read TGTGCCAGCAGTTTCGGTGGCTACACCTTC. As protein: CASSFGGYTF.

Worth noting for this clonotype: With a much larger clone just one base away, this may be a read error. This chain joins TRBV6-2 or TRBV6-3 and TRBJ2-2, with D uncertain. The ends were cut back, 2 bases at V and 0 bases at J, with 7 bases in the middle. Germline lookup yields CDR1 MNHEY and CDR2 SVGEGT. CDR3 size: 15 residues. The CDR3 is CASSYESANTGELFF. The CDR3 DNA sequence: TGTGCCAGCAGTTACGAGAGCGCGAACACCGGGGAGCTGTTTTTT.

This clonotype was counted many times. The rearrangement uses TRBV2 and TRBJ1-5, with a tentative D call TRBD1 (5 bases). The CDR3 runs to 15 residues. V gave up 6 bases and J gave up 1 base, with 13 bases separating them. CDR1 and CDR2 from the germline V gene are SNHLY and FYNNEI. The CDR3 spells CASRRDGLSNQPQHF. Written as DNA, the CDR3 is TGTGCCAGCAGGAGGGACGGTTTGAGCAATCAGCCCCAGCATTTT.

In its sample, this clonotype was seen many times. V is TRBV9 and J is TRBJ2-7; 7 nucleotides agree with TRBD1. The CDR3 spans 14 residues. V dropped 0 bases and J dropped 3; count of bases not matched to a gene: 3. CDR1 is SGDLS, CDR2 YYNGEE, per germline. CDR3 region: CASSVGQGVYEQYF. The CDR3, as DNA: TGTGCCAGCAGCGTAGGTCAGGGGGTCTACGAGCAGTACTTC.

V usage is TRBV19 and J usage is TRBJ1-1; the D gene is possibly TRBD1 (5 bases). The CDR3 spans 15 residues. Between the trimmed V and J ends, which lost 7 bases and 4 bases, there was a span of 19 bases. CDR1 is LNHDA and CDR2 is SQIVND in the germline V gene (reference sequence). The CDR3 DNA is TGTGCCAGTAAGAGCGAGGGGCGCCAGGTCACTGAAGCTTTCTTT. As protein: CASKSEGRQVTEAFF.

This clonotype was detected ten times or more. This chain uses TRBV10-3 with TRBJ2-3; TRBD2 agrees at 8 bases. The CDR3 totals 17 residues. Germline values: CDR1 ENHRY, CDR2 SYGVKD. J gave up 2 bases and V 0 bases, and 7 bases lay outside the gene matches. The CDR3 protein is CAISESGGGTNTDTQYF. The CDR3 region has the DNA TGTGCCATCAGTGAGTCGGGCGGGGGGACTAACACAGATACGCAGTATTTT.

Many counts were recorded for this clonotype. This chain joins TRBV5-1 and TRBJ1-1, with D maybe TRBD1 (6 bases). CDR1 and CDR2 (germline): SGHRS, YFSETQ. The CDR3 sequence is 13 residues long. Deletions cut 8 bases from V and 2 bases from J, with 13 bases between. The CDR3 reads CARMDSPNTEAFF. CDR3 DNA sequence: TGCGCCAGGATGGACAGCCCTAACACTGAAGCTTTCTTT.